The sequence of this T cell receptor (beta chain) was determined in a study of blood T cells in healthy people across ages. PCR was performed a second time for about 6 to 12 cycles using a sample-barcoded 5' primer and a J-beta primer mix. Each TCR beta cDNA got a 12-nucleotide random molecular identifier. One entry per CDR3 protein results from TCRdb running MiXCR on the 5' RACE reads. The profile covers about 1.4 million distinct CDR3 sequences, with 59% appearing a single time and 6.5% to 8.5% taken by the ten largest. Findings of the study overall: TCR beta diversity was tightly associated with the proportion of naive T cells. Per million T cells, TCR beta diversity dropped about linearly as age rose.

Notes on this clonotype: Its antigen is still unknown.

This CDR3 contains 13 residues. Germline assignment: CDR1 MNHEY and CDR2 SVGAGI. V gave up 9 bases and J gave up 5 bases, with 13 bases separating them. The people who gave samples were healthy Caucasians from Russia, aged about 6 to 100. The receptor comes from a man aged 18-30 years in good health. Input material: blood. J is TRBJ2-2 and V is TRBV6-5; D is unresolved. DNA of the CDR3: TGTGCCAGTGGACGGTCTTTGACCGGGGAGCTGTTTTTT. This codes for CASGRSLTGELFF.